These 21 T cell receptor beta chains were all obtained from the same sample, sequenced in a study of T cell clones after liver transplantation. TCRdb keeps only in-frame clones here, not all; method: immunoSEQ multiplex PCR. The sample includes roughly 72,000 clones, under 90% of them seen just once. The sequences come from CD4+ T cells from blood, collected about 50 months after liver transplant. These receptors were collected from a human patient who received a liver transplant. Some T cells could come from the graft donor.

J is TRBJ2-1 and V is TRBV4-3, with 12 bases fitting TRBD2. This CDR3 is 15 amino acids long. Germline V CDR1 and CDR2: LGHNA, YSLEER. Trimming at V came to 4 bases and at J to 6 bases, leaving 4 bases not matched to a gene. CDR3 DNA: TGCGCCAGCAGCCTCGGGACTAGCGGGCTCAATGAGCAGTTCTTC. As protein: CASSLGTSGLNEQFF.

This rearrangement joins TRBV29-1 to TRBJ1-1, with D hard to call. Deletions cut 3 bases from V and 2 bases from J, with 4 bases between. This CDR3 region has 11 residues. CDR1 SQVTM and CDR2 ANQGSEA come from the germline V gene. CDR3 nucleotide sequence: TGCAGCGTTGAGAGAAACACTGAAGCTTTCTTT. Encoded protein: CSVERNTEAFF.

This chain uses TRBV4-3 with TRBJ2-2; TRBD1 might be the D (6 bases). The V end lost 0 bases, the J end lost 3 bases, and 8 bases lay between the germline ends. Germline V gene data show CDR1 as LGHNA and CDR2 as YSLEER. The CDR3 is made up of 15 amino acids. CDR3 nucleotides: TGCGCCAGCAGCCAAGAGGGACATTACACCGGGGAGCTGTTTTTT. Translation: CASSQEGHYTGELFF.

This clone was seen only a few times. J is TRBJ2-2 and V is TRBV15; no firm D call. Trimming stripped 0 bases from V and 1 base from J, with 12 bases between. Germline lookup yields CDR1 LNHNV and CDR2 YYDKDF (reference sequence). There are 17 residues in the CDR3. The CDR3 sequence is CATSRETARGNTGELFF. The DNA for the CDR3 is TGTGCCACCAGCAGAGAAACGGCAAGAGGGAACACCGGGGAGCTGTTTTTT.

CDR3: CASSISLRGLRGELFF. The CDR3 nucleotides are TGTGCCAGTAGTATCTCACTCAGGGGGCTTAGGGGGGAGCTGTTTTTT. The genes are TRBV19 and TRBJ2-2; 8 bases fit TRBD1. The CDR3 runs to 16 residues. Germline V lookup: CDR1 LNHDA, CDR2 SQIVND (reference sequence). Trimming took 3 bases from V and 8 from J; bases not matched to a gene: 11.

The chain employs TRBV4-3 and TRBJ2-7; D unresolved. CDR3 size: 12 residues. V lost 3 bases to trimming and J lost 3 bases, with 6 bases between them. CDR1 LGHNA and CDR2 YSLEER come from the germline V gene. The CDR3 nucleotides read TGCGCCAGCAGCCATGATCTCTACGAGCAGTACTTC. This translates into CASSHDLYEQYF.

The V call is TRBV7-6, the J call TRBJ2-3; the D gene is possibly TRBD1 (6 bases). The V and J ends lost 0 bases and 11 bases respectively, with 9 bases between them. The CDR3 extends over 12 amino acids. Germline V gene lookup returns CDR1 SGHVS and CDR2 FNYEAQ. The chain's CDR3 is CASSLADSRQYF. As DNA, the CDR3 is TGTGCCAGCAGCTTAGCGGACAGCCGGCAGTATTTT.

This chain connects TRBV7-9 to TRBJ1-2; possible D gene TRBD1, 5 bases. V was clipped by 1 base and J by 8 bases, with 20 bases between them. The CDR3 has 16 residues. Germline V gene data show CDR1 as SEHNR and CDR2 as FQNEAQ (reference sequence). The DNA for the CDR3 is TGTGCCAGCAGCTTAGGGGCGGGACCGGGAAGTAGCGGCTACACCTTC. Its protein is CASSLGAGPGSSGYTF. The full variable domain, completed using reference TRBV7-9 and TRBJ1-2, is DTGVSQNPRHKITKRGQNVTFRCDPISEHNRLYWYRQTLGQGPEFLTYFQNEAQLEKSRLLSDRFSAERPKGSFSTLEIQRTEQGDSAMYLCASSLGAGPGSSGYTFGSGTRLTVV.

The chain carries TRBV5-1 and TRBJ2-1; no clear D gene. The ends were cut back, 3 bases at V and 7 bases at J, with 8 bases in the middle. Germline CDR1 reads SGHRS; CDR2 reads YFSETQ. There are 12 residues in the CDR3. The CDR3: CASSYLGNEQFF. The DNA for the CDR3 is TGCGCCAGCAGCTACCTGGGGAATGAGCAGTTCTTC.

The chain couples TRBV6-1 to TRBJ2-4; a weak D match, TRBD2 (6 bases). Germline V gene data show CDR1 as MNHNS and CDR2 as SASEGT. The germline V and J ends were trimmed by 2 bases and 0 bases, with 14 bases remaining between them. CDR3 length: 17 amino acids. The CDR3 here is CASSERRGNVAKNIQYF. Written as DNA, the CDR3 is TGTGCCAGCAGTGAAAGGCGCGGGAACGTAGCCAAAAACATTCAGTACTTC.

The chain has TRBV7-2 and TRBJ2-1; D not resolved. V was shortened by 7 bases and J by 2 bases, with 9 bases between the two germline ends. CDR1 is SGHTA and CDR2 is FQGNSA in the germline V gene. The CDR3 consists of 13 residues. The CDR3 spells CASTQSPYNEQFF. CDR3 bases: TGTGCCAGCACCCAATCGCCCTACAATGAGCAGTTCTTC.

This chain links TRBV7-3 with TRBJ1-2; D not certain. Germline CDR1 is SGHTA and CDR2 is FQGTGA. V was cut by 2 bases and J by 4 bases, with 14 bases left in between. The CDR3 runs to 15 residues. CDR3 protein: CASSLGSGRSYGYTF. The CDR3 DNA is TGTGCCAGCAGCTTAGGGTCGGGCAGAAGCTATGGCTACACCTTC.

The sample holds one count of this clone. The chain joins TRBV7-2 to TRBJ1-5; 8 bases are shared with TRBD1. The CDR3 is 15 residues long. Looked up from germline, CDR1 is SGHTA and CDR2 is FQGNSA. Trimming removed 4 bases from V and 5 bases from J; junction bases left unmatched: 7. The chain's CDR3 is CASSSTQGADQPQHF. DNA of the CDR3: TGTGCCAGCAGCTCGACTCAGGGGGCGGATCAGCCCCAGCATTTT.

The V call is TRBV4-2, the J call TRBJ1-1; 7 bases agree with TRBD1. The V gene's germline CDR1 is LGHNA and CDR2 YNFKEQ. CDR3 length: 14 amino acids. V lost 0 bases, J lost 4 bases, and 2 bases stayed unmatched. CDR3 in amino acids: CASSQDSGGTEAFF. The CDR3 DNA reads TGTGCCAGCAGCCAAGATTCAGGGGGCACTGAAGCTTTCTTT.

This chain connects TRBV7-3 to TRBJ2-2; tentative D call: TRBD2 (5 bases). Germline values: CDR1 SGHTA, CDR2 FQGTGA. CDR3 length equals 16 residues. V was pared by 2 bases and J by 4 bases, with 14 bases between. The CDR3 loop is CASSLLGPSGTGELFF. The CDR3, as DNA: TGTGCCAGCAGCTTACTAGGGCCAAGCGGCACCGGGGAGCTGTTTTTT.

This clone was counted a few times. The rearrangement joins TRBV11-2 to TRBJ2-7; D is unresolved. Germline V gene sequence: CDR1 SGHAT, CDR2 FQNNGV. V lost 9 bases and J 2 bases, leaving 11 bases between the germline ends. The CDR3 extends over 12 amino acids. DNA of the CDR3: TGTGCCAGTAGTTTCTCGGCCTACGAGCAGTACTTC. It encodes CASSFSAYEQYF. Full variable domain (missing parts from reference TRBV11-2 and TRBJ2-7): EAGVAQSPRYKIIEKRQSVAFWCNPISGHATLYWYQQILGQGPKLLIQFQNNGVVDDSQLPKDRFSAERLKGVDSTLKIQPAKLEDSAVYLCASSFSAYEQYFGPGTRLTVT.

This chain connects TRBV6-5 to TRBJ2-7, with D perhaps matching TRBD1 or TRBD2 (6 bases each). Trimming shortened V by 5 bases and J by 3 bases, and 14 bases separated the two germline ends. CDR3 length: 14 residues. Germline loops: CDR1 MNHEY, CDR2 SVGAGI. The DNA for the CDR3 is TGTGCCAGCAGTCCTTCGGGGGCCTTCTACGAGCAGTACTTC. Protein sequence: CASSPSGAFYEQYF.

The gene calls are TRBV5-1 and TRBJ2-3; 10 bases fit TRBD1. Germline CDR1 reads SGHRS; CDR2 reads YFSETQ. The J segment lost 4 bases and the V segment lost 4 bases, leaving 6 bases of the junction unmatched. The length of the CDR3 is 15 residues. The CDR3 DNA sequence: TGCGCCAGCAGCGTGGGACAGGGGAACTCAGATACGCAGTATTTT. Encoded protein: CASSVGQGNSDTQYF.

As DNA, the CDR3 is TGTGCCAGTAGTGGAGACAGAGCAACTAATGAAAAACTGTTTTTT. This encodes CASSGDRATNEKLFF. This chain joins TRBV19 and TRBJ1-4, with D possibly matching TRBD1 (5 bases). Germline V gene lookup returns CDR1 LNHDA and CDR2 SQIVND (reference sequence). CDR3 length: 15 residues. Trimming cost V 5 bases and J 0 bases, with 10 bases left between them.

This clone was seen a single time. J is TRBJ2-2 and V is TRBV25-1, with TRBD1 as a possible D gene (5 bases). Trimming took off 1 base at V and 5 bases at J, with 11 bases between the two ends. This CDR3 comprises 15 residues. Germline V gene data show CDR1 as MGHDK and CDR2 as SYGVNS. CDR3 region: CASSESRDGTGELFF. DNA for the CDR3: TGTGCCAGCAGTGAATCCAGGGATGGGACCGGGGAGCTGTTTTTT.

The chain employs TRBV25-1 and TRBJ1-1, with D unclear. This CDR3 has 14 residues. V lost 2 bases to trimming and J lost 1 base, with 8 bases between them. CDR1 is MGHDK and CDR2 is SYGVNS in the germline V gene. CDR3 protein: CASSEGMGNTEAFF. In DNA form, the CDR3 reads TGTGCCAGCAGTGAAGGGATGGGGAACACTGAAGCTTTCTTT.